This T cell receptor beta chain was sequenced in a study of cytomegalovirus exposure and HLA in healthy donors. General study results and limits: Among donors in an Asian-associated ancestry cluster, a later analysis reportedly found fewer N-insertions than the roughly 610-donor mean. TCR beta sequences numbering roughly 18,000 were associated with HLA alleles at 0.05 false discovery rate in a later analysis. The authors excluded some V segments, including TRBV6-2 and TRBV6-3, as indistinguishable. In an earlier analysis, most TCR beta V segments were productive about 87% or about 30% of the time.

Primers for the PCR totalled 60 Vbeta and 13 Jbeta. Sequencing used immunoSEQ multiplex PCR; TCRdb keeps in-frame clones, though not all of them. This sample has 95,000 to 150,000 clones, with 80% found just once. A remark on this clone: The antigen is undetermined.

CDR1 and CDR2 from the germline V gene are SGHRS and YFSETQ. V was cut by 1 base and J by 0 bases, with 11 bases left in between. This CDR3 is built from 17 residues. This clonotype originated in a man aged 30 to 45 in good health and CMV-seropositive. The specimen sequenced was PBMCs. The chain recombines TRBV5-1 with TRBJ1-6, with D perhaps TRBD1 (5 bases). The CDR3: CASSLTGGHSYNSPLHF. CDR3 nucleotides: TGCGCCAGCAGCTTGACAGGAGGGCACTCCTATAATTCACCCCTCCACTTT.